This TCR beta chain derives from a study of blood T cell repertoires in COVID-19. Study-wide background: Acute-phase and convalescent COVID-19 samples originated in the United States, Italy and Spain.

The data were produced by immunoSEQ multiplex PCR, yet TCRdb's version contains in-frame clones alone and is incomplete. The table shows approximately 81,000 clones, with approximately 89% occurring only once. V was cut by 7 bases and J by 2 bases, with 11 bases left in between. This CDR3 region has 13 residues. CDR1 LNHDA and CDR2 SQIVND come from the germline V gene (reference sequence). V usage is TRBV19 and J usage is TRBJ1-1; D ambiguous. The specimen was peripheral blood. The receptor's source is a man between 65 and 85 years old with active or convalescent COVID-19. In DNA, the CDR3 is TGTGCCAGTAAGCGGAGATTTAACACTGAAGCTTTCTTT. It codes for CASKRRFNTEAFF.